This TCR beta chain was identified during a study of control samples from healthy donors and cancer patients. The CDR3 has 14 amino acids. Trimming pared 0 bases from V and 1 base from J, leaving 5 bases between. In germline, CDR1 is SGHRS, CDR2 YFSETQ. Some clones are missing from TCRdb's copy, which holds only in-frame ones; the method was immunoSEQ multiplex PCR. This table holds 250,000 to 300,000 clones, roughly four fifths found once. The specimen was PBMCs. This TCR came from a woman aged 55-69 years with lung cancer. This rearrangement joins TRBV5-1 to TRBJ1-5; unclear D gene. The CDR3 region is CASSLEGSNQPQHF. CDR3 bases: TGCGCCAGCAGCTTGGAAGGGAGCAATCAGCCCCAGCATTTT.